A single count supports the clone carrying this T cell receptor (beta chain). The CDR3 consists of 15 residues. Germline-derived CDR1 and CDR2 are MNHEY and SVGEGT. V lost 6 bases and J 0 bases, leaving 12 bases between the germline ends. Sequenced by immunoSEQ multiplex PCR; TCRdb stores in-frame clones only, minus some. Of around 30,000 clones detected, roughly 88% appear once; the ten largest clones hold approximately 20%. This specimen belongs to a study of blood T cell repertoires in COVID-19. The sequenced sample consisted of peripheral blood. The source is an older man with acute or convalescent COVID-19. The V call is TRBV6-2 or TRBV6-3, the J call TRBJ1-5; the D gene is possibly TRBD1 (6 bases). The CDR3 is CASSPDRDSNQPQHF. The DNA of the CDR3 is TGTGCCAGCAGCCCGGACAGAGATAGCAATCAGCCCCAGCATTTT.